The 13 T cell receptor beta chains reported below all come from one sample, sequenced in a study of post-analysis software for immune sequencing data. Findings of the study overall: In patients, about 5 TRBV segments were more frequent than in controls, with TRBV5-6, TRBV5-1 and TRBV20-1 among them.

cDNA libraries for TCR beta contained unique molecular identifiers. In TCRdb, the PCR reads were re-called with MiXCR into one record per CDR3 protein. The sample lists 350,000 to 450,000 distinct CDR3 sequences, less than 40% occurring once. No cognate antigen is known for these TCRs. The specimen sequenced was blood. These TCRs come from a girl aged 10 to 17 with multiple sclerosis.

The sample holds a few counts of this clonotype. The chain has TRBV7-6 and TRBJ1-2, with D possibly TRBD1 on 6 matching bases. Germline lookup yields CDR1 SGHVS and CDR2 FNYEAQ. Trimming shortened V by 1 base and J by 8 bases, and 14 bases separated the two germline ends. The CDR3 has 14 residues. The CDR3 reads CASSLDGGHSGYTF. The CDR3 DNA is TGTGCCAGCAGCTTAGATGGGGGGCACTCGGGCTACACCTTC.

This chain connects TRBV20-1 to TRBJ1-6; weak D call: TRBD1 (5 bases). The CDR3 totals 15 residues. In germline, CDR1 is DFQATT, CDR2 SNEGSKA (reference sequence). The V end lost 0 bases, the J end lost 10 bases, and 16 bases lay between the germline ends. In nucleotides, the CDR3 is TGCAGTGCTAGAGAGCTGAGTTGGGGGAAATCACCCCTCCACTTT. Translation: CSARELSWGKSPLHF.

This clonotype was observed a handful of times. CDR3 DNA sequence: TGTGCCAGCGTAACTTCGGACCTAGGGGGGGCAGATACGCAGTATTTT. This encodes CASVTSDLGGADTQYF. This sequence joins TRBV5-6 and TRBJ2-3; the D gene is possibly TRBD2 (7 bases). The ends were cut back, 7 bases at V and 4 bases at J, with 22 bases in the middle. There are 16 residues in the CDR3. Per the germline V gene, CDR1 is SGHDT and CDR2 is YYEEEE.

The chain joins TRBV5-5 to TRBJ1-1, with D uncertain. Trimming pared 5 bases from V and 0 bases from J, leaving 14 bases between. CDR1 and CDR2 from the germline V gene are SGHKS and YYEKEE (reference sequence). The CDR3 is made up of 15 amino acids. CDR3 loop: CASSPRPNMNTEAFF. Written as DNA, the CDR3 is TGTGCCAGCAGTCCTCGACCGAATATGAACACTGAAGCTTTCTTT.

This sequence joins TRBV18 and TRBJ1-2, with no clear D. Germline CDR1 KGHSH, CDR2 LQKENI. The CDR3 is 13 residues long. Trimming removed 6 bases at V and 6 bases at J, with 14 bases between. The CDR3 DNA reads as TGTGCCAGCTCCCCCCCAAGTAGGGATGGCTACACCTTC. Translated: CASSPPSRDGYTF.

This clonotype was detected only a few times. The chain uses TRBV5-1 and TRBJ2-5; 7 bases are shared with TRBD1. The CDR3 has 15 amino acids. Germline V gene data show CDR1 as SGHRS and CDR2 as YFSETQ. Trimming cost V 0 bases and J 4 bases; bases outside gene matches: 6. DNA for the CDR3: TGCGCCAGCAGCTTGGAGGGGGCGCCGGCAGAGACCCAGTACTTC. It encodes CASSLEGAPAETQYF. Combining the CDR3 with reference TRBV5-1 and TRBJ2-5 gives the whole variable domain KAGVTQTPRYLIKTRGQQVTLSCSPISGHRSVSWYQQTPGQGLQFLFEYFSETQRNKGNFPGRFSGRQFSNSRSEMNVSTLELGDSALYLCASSLEGAPAETQYFGPGTRLLVL.

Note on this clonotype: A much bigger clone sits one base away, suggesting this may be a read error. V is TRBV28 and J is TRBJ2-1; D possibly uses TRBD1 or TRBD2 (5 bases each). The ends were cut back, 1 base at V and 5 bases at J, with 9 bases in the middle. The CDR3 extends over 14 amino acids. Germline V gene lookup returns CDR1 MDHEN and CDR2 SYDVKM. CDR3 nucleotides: TGTGCCAGCAGTTTATCGGGGCTGCACAATGAGCAGTTCTTC. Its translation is CASSLSGLHNEQFF. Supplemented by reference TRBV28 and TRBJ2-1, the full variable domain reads DVKVTQSSRYLVKRTGEKVFLECVQDMDHENMFWYRQDPGLGLRLIYFSYDVKMKEKGDIPEGYSVSREKKERFSLILESASTNQTSMYLCASSLSGLHNEQFFGPGTRLTVL.

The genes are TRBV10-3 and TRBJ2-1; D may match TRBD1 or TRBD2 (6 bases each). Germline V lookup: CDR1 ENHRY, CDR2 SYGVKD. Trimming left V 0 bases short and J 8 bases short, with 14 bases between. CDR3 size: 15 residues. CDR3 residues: CAISESGGPFDEQFF. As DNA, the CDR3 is TGTGCCATCAGTGAGTCCGGGGGCCCTTTTGATGAGCAGTTCTTC.

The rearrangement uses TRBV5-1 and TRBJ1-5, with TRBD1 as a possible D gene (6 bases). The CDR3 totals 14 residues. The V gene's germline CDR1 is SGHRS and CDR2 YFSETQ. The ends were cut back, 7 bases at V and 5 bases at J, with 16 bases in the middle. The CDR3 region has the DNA TGCGCCAGCCTAATGACAGGAGTAGATCAGCCCCAGCATTTT. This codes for CASLMTGVDQPQHF.

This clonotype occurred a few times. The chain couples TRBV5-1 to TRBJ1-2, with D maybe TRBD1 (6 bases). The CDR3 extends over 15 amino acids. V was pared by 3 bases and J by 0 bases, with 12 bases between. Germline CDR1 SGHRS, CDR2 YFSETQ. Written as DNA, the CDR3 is TGCGCCAGCAGCTCCGGGACACTAACTAACTATGGCTACACCTTC. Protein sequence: CASSSGTLTNYGYTF.

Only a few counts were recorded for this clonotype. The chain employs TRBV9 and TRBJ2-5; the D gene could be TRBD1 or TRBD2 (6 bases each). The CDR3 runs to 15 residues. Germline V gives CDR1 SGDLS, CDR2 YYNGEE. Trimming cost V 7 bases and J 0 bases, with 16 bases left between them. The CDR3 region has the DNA TGTGCCAGCGGAAAGTCGGGGGACAACCAAGAGACCCAGTACTTC. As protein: CASGKSGDNQETQYF.

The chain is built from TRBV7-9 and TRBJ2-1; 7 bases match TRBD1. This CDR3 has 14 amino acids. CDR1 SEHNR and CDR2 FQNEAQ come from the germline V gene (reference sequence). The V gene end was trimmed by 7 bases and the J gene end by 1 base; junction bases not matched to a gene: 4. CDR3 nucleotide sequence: TGTGCCAGCACGCTACAGGGGTCCTACAATGAGCAGTTCTTC. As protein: CASTLQGSYNEQFF. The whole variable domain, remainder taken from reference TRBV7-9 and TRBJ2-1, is DTGVSQNPRHKITKRGQNVTFRCDPISEHNRLYWYRQTLGQGPEFLTYFQNEAQLEKSRLLSDRFSAERPKGSFSTLEIQRTEQGDSAMYLCASTLQGSYNEQFFGPGTRLTVL.

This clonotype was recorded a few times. CDR3: CASSLARAGGPLEQYF. CDR3 nucleotide sequence: TGTGCCAGCAGCTTAGCGCGAGCGGGGGGGCCGCTCGAGCAGTACTTC. The chain is built from TRBV7-2 and TRBJ2-7; 10 bases align to TRBD2. Trimming at V came to 0 bases and at J to 6 bases, leaving 8 bases not matched to a gene. This CDR3 comprises 16 residues. Per germline, CDR1 SGHTA and CDR2 FQGNSA. The full variable domain, its missing parts supplied by reference TRBV7-2 and TRBJ2-7, is GAGVSQSPSNKVTEKGKDVELRCDPISGHTALYWYRQSLGQGLEFLIYFQGNSAPDKSGLPSDRFSAERTGGSVSTLTIQRTQQEDSAVYLCASSLARAGGPLEQYFGPGTRLTVT.